These 11 T cell receptor beta chains originate from one sample sequenced in a study of blood T cell repertoires in COVID-19. Produced via immunoSEQ multiplex PCR; TCRdb's table is partial and in-frame only. The sample has 200,000 to 250,000 clones, under 90% seen once. The sequencing sample was made of peripheral blood. The receptors come from a woman of 80 years or more with COVID-19, enrolled during active disease.

The chain has TRBV27 and TRBJ1-6; D uncertain. The CDR3 is 14 residues long. CDR1 and CDR2 (germline): MNHEY, SMNVEV (reference sequence). V was cut by 7 bases and J by 10 bases, with 17 bases left in between. For the CDR3, the DNA is TGTGCCAGCAAGATCTTCGGAATGGGCTCACCCCTCCACTTT. Protein product: CASKIFGMGSPLHF.

The chain is built from TRBV10-1 and TRBJ1-2; D is unclear. The CDR3 sequence is 13 residues long. Germline loops: CDR1 WNHNN, CDR2 SYGVQD (reference sequence). The V gene lost 3 bases and the J gene lost 4 bases, with 9 bases spanning the gap. The CDR3 reads CASSEGLLYGYTF. In DNA form, the CDR3 reads TGCGCCAGCAGTGAAGGACTGCTCTATGGCTACACCTTC.

The V call is TRBV18, the J call TRBJ2-2; no firm D call. The germline gives CDR1 KGHSH, CDR2 LQKENI. The CDR3 has 14 residues. V was trimmed by 0 bases and J by 5 bases, leaving 7 bases between them. CDR3 DNA: TGTGCCAGCTCACCACCTACCACAACCGGGGAGCTGTTTTTT. This encodes CASSPPTTTGELFF.

This chain connects TRBV4-1 to TRBJ2-1; perhaps TRBD2 as D (5 bases). The CDR3 contains 13 residues. V gave up 4 bases and J gave up 6 bases, with 10 bases separating them. In germline, CDR1 is MGHRA, CDR2 YSYEKL. DNA for the CDR3: TGCGCCAGCAGCCTAGCTGGGAGCAATGAGCAGTTCTTC. It encodes CASSLAGSNEQFF.

This rearrangement joins TRBV3-1 (or the pseudogene TRBV3-2) to TRBJ1-1; D remains ambiguous. CDR3 length: 13 amino acids. Germline V gene lookup returns CDR1 LGHDT and CDR2 YNNKEL (reference sequence). The V end lost 1 base, the J end lost 7 bases, and 10 bases lay between the germline ends. The CDR3 nucleotides are TGTGCCAGCAGCCAAGTCCCCAGCGGTGAAGCTTTCTTT. Protein: CASSQVPSGEAFF.

This clone has just a few counts. In nucleotides, the CDR3 is TGCGCCAGCAGCCAAACACAGGGCTACGAGCAGTACTTC. Its protein product is CASSQTQGYEQYF. The chain combines TRBV4-1 with TRBJ2-7, with D possibly TRBD1 on 6 matching bases. This CDR3 has 13 residues. CDR1 is MGHRA, CDR2 YSYEKL, per germline. The germline V and J ends were trimmed by 2 bases and 3 bases, with 8 bases remaining between them.

The chain joins TRBV5-1 to TRBJ2-3; D may be TRBD2 (6 bases). V was shortened by 6 bases and J by 11 bases, with 22 bases between the two germline ends. The CDR3 contains 14 residues. Germline CDR1 reads SGHRS; CDR2 reads YFSETQ. In DNA, the CDR3 is TGCGCCAGCAATCTGGGGACTGAGGGGTTCGAGCAGTATTTT. Amino acids: CASNLGTEGFEQYF.

The genes are TRBV19 and TRBJ2-1; the match to TRBD2 covers 8 bases. Per germline, CDR1 LNHDA and CDR2 SQIVND (reference sequence). With V trimmed by 2 bases and J by 10 bases, 7 bases remained unmatched. This CDR3 spans 14 amino acids. The CDR3 is CASSIRSGGGEQFF. DNA for the CDR3: TGTGCCAGTAGTATACGGAGCGGGGGAGGGGAGCAGTTCTTC.

This rearrangement joins TRBV4-1 to TRBJ1-3; weak D call: TRBD1 (6 bases). The CDR3 has 17 amino acids. Trimming cost V 2 bases and J 4 bases, with 18 bases left between them. Looked up from germline, CDR1 is MGHRA and CDR2 is YSYEKL. CDR3 nucleotides: TGCGCCAGCAGCCAATCTCTTAACAGGGCGTCGGGAAACACCATATATTTT. It codes for CASSQSLNRASGNTIYF.

V and J are TRBV7-3 and TRBJ2-7; 7 nucleotides align to TRBD2. This CDR3 comprises 13 residues. The trim removed 8 bases at V and 6 bases at J, leaving 10 bases unmatched. CDR1 is SGHTA, CDR2 FQGTGA, per germline. CDR3 nucleotide sequence: TGTGCCAGCGGCGGGGCGGGAGCGTTCGAGCAGTACTTC. Its protein product is CASGGAGAFEQYF.

The chain employs TRBV5-6 and TRBJ1-5; TRBD1 aligns across 9 bases. Germline loops: CDR1 SGHDT, CDR2 YYEEEE. Trimming at V came to 2 bases and at J to 7 bases, leaving 4 bases not matched to a gene. This CDR3 has 14 residues. The CDR3 spells CASSFGTGRQPQHF. The CDR3 DNA follows: TGTGCCAGCAGCTTCGGGACAGGGCGGCAGCCCCAGCATTTT. Using reference TRBV5-6 and TRBJ1-5 for the parts outside the CDR3, the full variable domain is DAGVTQSPTHLIKTRGQQVTLRCSPKSGHDTVSWYQQALGQGPQFIFQYYEEEERQRGNFPDRFSGHQFPNYSSELNVNALLLGDSALYLCASSFGTGRQPQHFGDGTRLSIL.